What follows are 16 T cell receptor beta chains derived from one specimen sequenced in a study of blood T cells in healthy people across ages. Sample-barcoded 5' priming and a J-beta primer mix drove a second PCR of about 6 to 12 cycles. TCRdb passed the 5' RACE reads through MiXCR, listing each CDR3 protein once. The sample includes 550,000 to 650,000 distinct CDR3 sequences, approximately 30% of them seen just once. What was sequenced was blood. Receptors originate from a woman aged 80 or over in good health.

The chain uses TRBV27 and TRBJ1-2; a weak D match, TRBD1 (5 bases). CDR3 size: 15 residues. CDR1 and CDR2 (germline): MNHEY, SMNVEV (reference sequence). Trimming shortened V by 0 bases and J by 4 bases, and 12 bases separated the two germline ends. The CDR3 spells CASSLSGPLGYGYTF. The CDR3 bases are TGTGCCAGCAGTTTATCGGGGCCGTTGGGCTATGGCTACACCTTC.

The rearrangement joins TRBV5-1 to TRBJ2-5; D is undetermined. The germline CDR1 and CDR2 sequences are SGHRS and YFSETQ. The CDR3 has 13 residues. Trimming pared 7 bases from V and 5 bases from J, leaving 15 bases between. This CDR3 reads CASGATSCETQYF. The CDR3 DNA follows: TGCGCCAGCGGCGCGACGAGCTGTGAGACCCAGTACTTC.

This clonotype was seen only once. Relative to the germline gene, one junction end is altered; a read error may explain this. V usage is TRBV30 and J usage is TRBJ1-5; TRBD1 aligns across 7 bases. CDR1 and CDR2 (germline): GTSNPN, SVGIG (reference sequence). This CDR3 has 13 residues. CDR3 bases: TGTGCCTGTCAGACAGGGAGGAATCAGCCCCGGCATTTT. It specifies CACQTGRNQPRHF.

This clonotype occurred many times. V is TRBV24-1 and J is TRBJ2-1; tentatively, D is TRBD2 (6 bases). Germline V lookup: CDR1 KGHDR, CDR2 SFDVKD. V lost 0 bases, J lost 7 bases, and 18 bases lay in between. This CDR3 contains 17 residues. The CDR3 DNA sequence: TGTGCCACCAGTGATTTGAAGTTGGGAGGTGAGCGGAATGAGCAGTTCTTC. It codes for CATSDLKLGGERNEQFF.

The V call is TRBV10-3, the J call TRBJ2-5; 9 bases agree with TRBD1. There are 14 residues in the CDR3. V lost 3 bases to trimming and J lost 11 bases; unmatched junction nucleotides: 10. Germline CDR1 ENHRY, CDR2 SYGVKD. The CDR3 nucleotides are TGTGCCATCAGTGACACAGGGGGCGAGATCGGGCAGTACTTC. As protein: CAISDTGGEIGQYF.

To note about this clonotype: A much larger clone is a single base away; this may be a read error. V gene TRBV20-1 combines with J gene TRBJ2-1, with D hard to call. Trimming removed 6 bases at V and 13 bases at J, with 25 bases between. The CDR3 sequence is 14 residues long. Germline V gives CDR1 DFQATT, CDR2 SNEGSKA (reference sequence). The CDR3 protein is CSAPIGLDQETQFF. CDR3 coding DNA: TGCAGTGCCCCTATCGGGCTAGATCAAGAGACCCAGTTCTTC.

With regard to this clonotype: This may come from a read error, since a much larger clone is one base off. The rearrangement links TRBV28 to TRBJ2-3; the D call may be TRBD1 or TRBD2 (6 bases each). Germline V CDR1 and CDR2: MDHEN, SYDVKM. Trimming stripped 6 bases from V and 0 bases from J, with 19 bases between. This CDR3 is 17 amino acids long. This CDR3 is CASSLEGDSLSTDTQYF. The CDR3 DNA reads TGTGCCAGCAGCCTTGAGGGGGACTCGTTGAGCACAGATACGCAGTATTTT.

This clonotype was seen ten or more times. V usage is TRBV20-1 and J usage is TRBJ2-3; 11 nucleotides align to TRBD2. The CDR3 spans 15 residues. Per germline, CDR1 DFQATT and CDR2 SNEGSKA (reference sequence). The ends lost 4 bases at V and 3 bases at J; junction bases unmatched: 6. CDR3 in DNA: TGCAGTGCTACACTAGCGGGGGCCGTTACAGATACGCAGTATTTT. Its translation: CSATLAGAVTDTQYF.

At least ten counts were recorded for this clonotype. The chain carries TRBV5-1 and TRBJ1-6; TRBD1 matches 8 bases. The ends lost 0 bases at V and 6 bases at J; junction bases unmatched: 5. Germline V gene sequence: CDR1 SGHRS, CDR2 YFSETQ. The CDR3 totals 16 residues. CDR3 in amino acids: CASSLDGDRGNSPLHF. CDR3 DNA sequence: TGCGCCAGCAGCTTGGACGGTGACAGGGGTAATTCACCCCTCCACTTT.

The chain recombines TRBV6-1 with TRBJ1-1; D uncertain. Germline V gives CDR1 MNHNS, CDR2 SASEGT. The CDR3 is 12 residues long. With 6 bases removed from V and 8 bases from J, the gap between germline ends came to 13 bases. The CDR3 DNA follows: TGTGCCAGCAGCCTCCTAAGAGGGGAAGCTTTCTTT. Its translation: CASSLLRGEAFF.

V gene TRBV20-1 combines with J gene TRBJ1-6; D unresolved. The CDR3 totals 15 residues. CDR1 is DFQATT and CDR2 is SNEGSKA in the germline V gene (reference sequence). Trimming pared 3 bases from V and 7 bases from J, leaving 16 bases between. CDR3 nucleotides: TGCAGTGCTAGGGCGCGGCAGGCGGGGAATTCACCCCTCCACTTT. Translating it yields CSARARQAGNSPLHF.

This clonotype showed up just a few times. The chain joins TRBV18 to TRBJ1-2, with 11 positions matching TRBD1. Germline loops: CDR1 KGHSH, CDR2 LQKENI. V gave up 3 bases and J gave up 10 bases; unmatched junction bases: 13. The CDR3 spans 16 residues. The CDR3 DNA follows: TGTGCCAGCTCACCCTCCGGGACAGGGGGTTCATCTGACTACACCTTC. The encoded protein is CASSPSGTGGSSDYTF.

V usage is TRBV20-1 and J usage is TRBJ2-3, with D perhaps matching TRBD1 or TRBD2 (6 bases each). Per the germline V gene, CDR1 is DFQATT and CDR2 is SNEGSKA (reference sequence). The CDR3 contains 15 residues. V lost 0 bases and J 5 bases, leaving 15 bases between the germline ends. The CDR3 nucleotides read TGCAGTGCTAGAGATAATGGGGGGCGAGGAGATACGCAGTATTTT. Protein product: CSARDNGGRGDTQYF.

The rearrangement links TRBV11-1 to TRBJ1-1; unclear D gene. The CDR3 covers 15 residues. The V and J ends lost 1 base and 6 bases respectively, with 15 bases between them. Germline V CDR1 and CDR2: SGHAT, FQDESV (reference sequence). The CDR3 is CASSLGLGRVAEAFF. CDR3 sequence (DNA): TGTGCCAGCAGCTTAGGGTTGGGTCGGGTCGCTGAAGCTTTCTTT.

V and J are TRBV20-1 and TRBJ2-5; D possibly corresponds to TRBD2 (5 bases). This CDR3 has 15 residues. Trimming shortened V by 6 bases and J by 11 bases, and 28 bases separated the two germline ends. The V gene's germline CDR1 is DFQATT and CDR2 SNEGSKA (reference sequence). As DNA, the CDR3 is TGCAGTGCCAAAAGCGAATCGGGGTTCCCCTCCGGGCAGTACTTC. It encodes CSAKSESGFPSGQYF.

Only a few counts were recorded for this clonotype. The chain is built from TRBV2 and TRBJ1-3; D is undetermined. Germline V gene lookup returns CDR1 SNHLY and CDR2 FYNNEI. The CDR3 is 15 residues long. Trimming stripped 11 bases from V and 0 bases from J, with 17 bases between. The chain's CDR3 is CAYQSRVFSGNTIYF. In DNA form, the CDR3 reads TGTGCCTACCAATCACGTGTTTTCTCTGGAAACACCATATATTTT.